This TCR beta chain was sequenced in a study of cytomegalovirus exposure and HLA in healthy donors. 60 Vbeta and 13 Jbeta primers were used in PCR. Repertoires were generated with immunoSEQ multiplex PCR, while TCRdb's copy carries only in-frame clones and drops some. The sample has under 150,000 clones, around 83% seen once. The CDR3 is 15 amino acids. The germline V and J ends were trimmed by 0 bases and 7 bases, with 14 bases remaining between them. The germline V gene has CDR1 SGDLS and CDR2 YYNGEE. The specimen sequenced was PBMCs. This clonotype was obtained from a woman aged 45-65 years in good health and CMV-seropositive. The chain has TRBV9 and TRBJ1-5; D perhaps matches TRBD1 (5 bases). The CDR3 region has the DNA TGTGCCAGCAGCGTAGGGGGGGTCGAGGGGCAGCCCCAGCATTTT. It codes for CASSVGGVEGQPQHF.